Listed here are 27 T cell receptor beta chains from one sample, sequenced in a study of T cell responses to AZD1222 COVID-19 vaccine. The assay was immunoSEQ multiplex PCR, and TCRdb's table has in-frame clones only and misses some. In the table there are roughly 100,000 clones, roughly 91% of which are singletons. The material sequenced was peripheral blood, taken on day 0 of AZD1222 vaccination. The receptors were gathered from an adult in good health.

This chain connects TRBV7-2 to TRBJ2-1, with 7 bases aligning to TRBD2. The CDR3 spans 19 residues. Germline V gives CDR1 SGHTA, CDR2 FQGNSA. V dropped 5 bases and J dropped 2; count of bases not matched to a gene: 18. In DNA form, the CDR3 reads TGTGCCAGCAGCACGACCTCCGCGGGGGTAACCTTACCCTACAATGAGCAGTTCTTC. Amino acid sequence: CASSTTSAGVTLPYNEQFF.

The rearrangement links TRBV5-4 to TRBJ1-5, with D hard to call. The CDR3 spans 13 residues. Trimming took off 4 bases at V and 7 bases at J, with 12 bases between the two ends. CDR1 SGHNT and CDR2 YYREEE come from the germline V gene (reference sequence). The CDR3 here is CASSIWGTQPQHF. CDR3 coding DNA: TGTGCCAGCAGCATATGGGGTACGCAGCCCCAGCATTTT.

V usage is TRBV10-3 and J usage is TRBJ1-3; 7 bases match TRBD1. The CDR3 is made up of 14 amino acids. V was pared by 5 bases and J by 2 bases, with 3 bases of the junction left unmatched. The V gene's germline CDR1 is ENHRY and CDR2 SYGVKD. CDR3 nucleotide sequence: TGTGCCATCAGTACCGGGACAGCTGGAAACACCATATATTTT. Translation gives CAISTGTAGNTIYF.

The gene calls are TRBV29-1 and TRBJ1-2; unclear D gene. Looked up from germline, CDR1 is SQVTM and CDR2 is ANQGSEA. This CDR3 spans 15 amino acids. With 0 bases removed from V and 7 bases from J, the gap between germline ends came to 18 bases. CDR3 region: CSVEDRAGFGLGYTF. CDR3 DNA sequence: TGCAGCGTTGAAGATAGGGCGGGATTCGGGCTTGGCTACACCTTC.

This chain links TRBV11-2 with TRBJ1-2; 7 bases match TRBD1. The CDR3 consists of 18 residues. Germline CDR1 and CDR2: SGHAT and FQNNGV. V was clipped by 0 bases and J by 4 bases; unmatched bases: 14. CDR3 DNA sequence: TGTGCCAGCAGCTTAGAGGTGGCAGGGGGGAGAGATCCCTATGGCTACACCTTC. This codes for CASSLEVAGGRDPYGYTF.

The chain uses TRBV2 and TRBJ2-5, with TRBD2 matching 11 bases. V lost 7 bases to trimming and J lost 4 bases; unmatched junction nucleotides: 5. The CDR3 has 14 residues. Germline lookup yields CDR1 SNHLY and CDR2 FYNNEI. The CDR3 protein is CASKVAGGRETQYF. The DNA of the CDR3 is TGTGCCAGCAAGGTAGCGGGGGGGCGAGAGACCCAGTACTTC.

V usage is TRBV12-5 and J usage is TRBJ2-7; D is perhaps TRBD1 (8 bases). The CDR3 contains 13 residues. Germline V gene lookup returns CDR1 LGHNT and CDR2 FRNRAP. V was clipped by 9 bases and J by 6 bases, with 18 bases between them. The CDR3 nucleotides read TGTGCTAGCGCCCTACAGGGGGAGGGCGAGCAGTACTTC. It yields the protein CASALQGEGEQYF.

The chain uses TRBV6-4 and TRBJ2-2; D might be TRBD1 (5 bases). The germline gives CDR1 MRHNA, CDR2 SNTAGT. This CDR3 has 14 amino acids. V lost 0 bases, J lost 3 bases, and 5 bases lay in between. DNA of the CDR3: TGTGCCAGCAGTGACTCAGGGGACACCGGGGAGCTGTTTTTT. Translated: CASSDSGDTGELFF.

This chain connects TRBV12-5 to TRBJ2-2; 7 bases agree with TRBD1. The V segment lost 7 bases and the J segment 3 bases; nucleotides outside the gene matches: 8. The CDR3 has 15 amino acids. Germline loops: CDR1 LGHNT, CDR2 FRNRAP. For the CDR3, the DNA is TGTGCTAGTGCCTCGGGGCAGGGGGACACCGGGGAGCTGTTTTTT. Its translation is CASASGQGDTGELFF.

The chain couples TRBV5-8 to TRBJ2-2; tentatively, D is TRBD1 (6 bases). Germline CDR1 and CDR2: SGHTS and YDEGEE. Trimming removed 3 bases at V and 4 bases at J, with 13 bases between. There are 15 residues in the CDR3. The CDR3 loop reads CASSSTGTPTGELFF. The CDR3 nucleotides are TGTGCCAGCAGCTCCACCGGGACACCCACCGGGGAGCTGTTTTTT.

This clone is a singleton in its sample. The rearrangement links TRBV6-5 to TRBJ1-1; tentatively, D is TRBD1 (6 bases). This CDR3 is built from 12 residues. Germline lookup yields CDR1 MNHEY and CDR2 SVGAGI. V gave up 5 bases and J gave up 5 bases, with 9 bases separating them. DNA of the CDR3: TGTGCCAGCAGTCCGGACAGTACTGAAGCTTTCTTT. This encodes CASSPDSTEAFF.

This clone has only a few counts. This sequence joins TRBV5-1 and TRBJ1-6; TRBD1 might be the D (5 bases). The CDR3 spans 16 residues. The germline V and J ends were trimmed by 0 bases and 4 bases, with 11 bases remaining between them. Germline CDR1 reads SGHRS; CDR2 reads YFSETQ. The CDR3 DNA follows: TGCGCCAGCAGCTTGGTGGGGGAAGGGTATAATTCACCCCTCCACTTT. It codes for CASSLVGEGYNSPLHF.

The gene calls are TRBV6-5 and TRBJ2-7; D possibly corresponds to TRBD2 (5 bases). The CDR3 totals 14 residues. The V gene's germline CDR1 is MNHEY and CDR2 SVGAGI. The germline V and J ends were trimmed by 0 bases and 2 bases, with 8 bases remaining between them. The CDR3 bases are TGTGCCAGCAGTTACTCGAGGGAAACCTACGAGCAGTACTTC. As protein: CASSYSRETYEQYF.

The chain carries TRBV13 and TRBJ1-5; D perhaps matches TRBD1 (5 bases). The CDR3 runs to 15 residues. CDR1 is PRHDT, CDR2 FYEKMQ, per germline (reference sequence). V shed 0 bases and J shed 2 bases, with 8 bases lying between them. CDR3 amino acids: CASSLGARGNQPQHF. As DNA, the CDR3 is TGTGCCAGCAGCTTAGGAGCCAGGGGCAATCAGCCCCAGCATTTT.

The chain has TRBV9 and TRBJ2-1; D might be TRBD2 (6 bases). Between the trimmed V and J ends, which lost 0 bases and 9 bases, there was a span of 19 bases. Germline lookup yields CDR1 SGDLS and CDR2 YYNGEE. CDR3 length: 16 amino acids. Here the CDR3 reads CASSVGRVDIHGEQFF. The CDR3 nucleotides read TGTGCCAGCAGCGTAGGGAGGGTGGACATTCATGGTGAGCAGTTCTTC.

The V call is TRBV5-8, the J call TRBJ1-5, with 9 positions matching TRBD1. V lost 3 bases and J lost 4; bases outside the gene matches: 2. In germline, CDR1 is SGHTS, CDR2 YDEGEE. The CDR3 is 14 amino acids. CDR3 protein: CASSWGTGNQPQHF. As DNA, the CDR3 is TGTGCCAGCAGCTGGGGGACAGGGAATCAGCCCCAGCATTTT.

This chain uses TRBV15 with TRBJ1-3, with a weak D call TRBD1 (5 bases). CDR1 is LNHNV, CDR2 YYDKDF, per germline (reference sequence). V lost 0 bases, J lost 4 bases, and 13 bases lay in between. The CDR3 runs 16 residues. CDR3 bases: TGTGCCACCAGCAGAGATTTGGAGGGGCCAGGAAACACCATATATTTT. Translated, it gives CATSRDLEGPGNTIYF.

This rearrangement joins TRBV3-1 (or the pseudogene TRBV3-2) to TRBJ1-2; D is unresolved. The V gene's germline CDR1 is LGHDT and CDR2 YNNKEL (reference sequence). The length of the CDR3 is 15 residues. V was trimmed by 4 bases and J by 0 bases, leaving 12 bases between them. The CDR3 DNA is TGTGCCAGCAGCCTCCAATCGACATCTAACTATGGCTACACCTTC. Translation: CASSLQSTSNYGYTF.

V and J are TRBV24-1 and TRBJ1-1; D may be TRBD1 (5 bases). Trimming removed 4 bases from V and 3 bases from J, with 17 bases in between. This CDR3 spans 16 amino acids. Germline V gene sequence: CDR1 KGHDR, CDR2 SFDVKD. CDR3 nucleotides: TGTGCCACCAGTGACCCACTGAGGGACGGGGACACTGAAGCTTTCTTT. Protein sequence: CATSDPLRDGDTEAFF.

The chain has TRBV4-1 and TRBJ2-1; no clear D. V was clipped by 0 bases and J by 3 bases, with 9 bases between them. The CDR3 runs 15 residues. Germline CDR1 reads MGHRA; CDR2 reads YSYEKL. The CDR3 nucleotides read TGCGCCAGCAGCCAAGAGTCAAGGGTCTACAATGAGCAGTTCTTC. Amino acid sequence: CASSQESRVYNEQFF.

The rearrangement links TRBV18 to TRBJ1-2, with 7 bases lining up with TRBD1. V was pared by 6 bases and J by 6 bases, with 10 bases of the junction left unmatched. Germline assignment: CDR1 KGHSH and CDR2 LQKENI. CDR3 length: 14 residues. CDR3 sequence reads: CASSPGTAKDGYTF. The CDR3 nucleotides read TGTGCCAGCTCCCCTGGGACAGCAAAGGATGGCTACACCTTC.

The gene calls are TRBV4-1 and TRBJ1-3; D ambiguous. Germline V gene sequence: CDR1 MGHRA, CDR2 YSYEKL. This CDR3 has 16 amino acids. V was pared by 0 bases and J by 5 bases, with 14 bases between. In DNA, the CDR3 is TGCGCCAGCAGCCAAGAAACGAAGAACGGACGAAACACCATATATTTT. Amino acids: CASSQETKNGRNTIYF.

The gene calls are TRBV5-4 and TRBJ1-2, with 7 bases matching TRBD1. Germline V gene sequence: CDR1 SGHNT, CDR2 YYREEE (reference sequence). This CDR3 spans 15 amino acids. Trimming removed 2 bases from V and 3 bases from J; junction bases left unmatched: 7. CDR3 loop: CASSLQGFWDYGYTF. CDR3 nucleotides: TGTGCCAGCAGCTTACAGGGGTTTTGGGACTATGGCTACACCTTC.

This clone has a handful of counts. CDR3 DNA: TGCGCCAGCAGCTTAAGCAGGCCGAATGAAAAACTGTTTTTT. It specifies CASSLSRPNEKLFF. The chain combines TRBV5-1 with TRBJ1-4; no reliable D call. The CDR3 has 14 residues. Germline V lookup: CDR1 SGHRS, CDR2 YFSETQ. With 2 bases removed from V and 5 bases from J, the gap between germline ends came to 10 bases.

The chain uses TRBV5-1 and TRBJ1-2; D is unresolved. The CDR3 is 13 amino acids. CDR1 and CDR2 (germline): SGHRS, YFSETQ. V was shortened by 4 bases and J by 6 bases, with 13 bases between the two germline ends. The CDR3 DNA reads TGCGCCAGCAGCGCGTCAGATCCTGATGGCTACACCTTC. Translated: CASSASDPDGYTF.

The table lists this clone with a count of one. The rearrangement joins TRBV11-2 to TRBJ1-2; D might be TRBD1 (5 bases). Germline V gene data show CDR1 as SGHAT and CDR2 as FQNNGV. V was shortened by 3 bases and J by 3 bases, with 23 bases between the two germline ends. The CDR3 has 18 residues. DNA for the CDR3: TGTGCCAGCAGCTTCTCGGCGGTGGTTAGGGGTGTGGACTATGGCTACACCTTC. Its translation: CASSFSAVVRGVDYGYTF.

V and J are TRBV7-9 and TRBJ2-7; D might be TRBD1 (6 bases). The CDR3 loop spans 14 amino acids. V was shortened by 5 bases and J by 3 bases, with 14 bases between the two germline ends. CDR1 and CDR2 (germline): SEHNR, FQNEAQ (reference sequence). CDR3 residues: CASSQGSSNYEQYF. CDR3 nucleotides: TGTGCCAGCAGCCAGGGGTCCTCCAACTACGAGCAGTACTTC.